Presented here are 5 T cell receptor beta chains from one specimen sequenced in a study of early T cells in non-severe SARS-CoV-2 infection. MiXCR was run by TCRdb on the 5' RACE reads, yielding one entry per CDR3 protein. The table shows 55,000 to 70,000 distinct CDR3 sequences, with roughly 4.5% occurring only once. Sample: whole blood, taken at baseline. The receptors were sampled from an adult who was a healthcare worker with PCR-confirmed SARS-CoV-2 infection or an uninfected control (not recorded which). The donor label of this sample is uncertain.

This clonotype was seen a handful of times. This chain uses TRBV11-1 with TRBJ1-4; 7 bases line up with TRBD1. In germline, CDR1 is SGHAT, CDR2 FQDESV (reference sequence). Trimming cost V 5 bases and J 3 bases; bases outside gene matches: 6. The length of the CDR3 is 15 residues. CDR3 DNA sequence: TGTGCCAGCAGCCATTCCGGGACAGCTAATGAAAAACTGTTTTTT. It translates to CASSHSGTANEKLFF.

This clonotype has at least ten counts. The rearrangement uses TRBV7-3 and TRBJ1-5; D remains ambiguous. The V and J ends lost 2 bases and 15 bases respectively, with 17 bases between them. Looked up from germline, CDR1 is SGHTA and CDR2 is FQGTGA. The CDR3 runs to 13 residues. In nucleotides, the CDR3 is TGTGCCAGCAGCTTAGAACCGGCTTCGGCCATGCATTTT. It specifies CASSLEPASAMHF.

This clonotype was seen repeatedly, ten times or more. V is TRBV12-3 or TRBV12-4 and J is TRBJ2-6; D ambiguous. The CDR3 has 13 residues. Trimming cost V 8 bases and J 3 bases, with 8 bases left between them. The CDR3 sequence: CASGGVGANVLTF. CDR3 bases: TGTGCCAGCGGTGGGGTTGGGGCCAACGTCCTGACTTTC.

V and J are TRBV5-4 and TRBJ1-1; D may be TRBD1 (6 bases). Germline assignment: CDR1 SGHNT and CDR2 YYREEE (reference sequence). With 2 bases removed from V and 7 bases from J, the gap between germline ends came to 15 bases. The CDR3 covers 14 residues. The CDR3 loop reads CASSLQGLLGEAFF. DNA for the CDR3: TGTGCCAGCAGCTTACAGGGATTGTTGGGTGAAGCTTTCTTT.

This clonotype was observed a few times. DNA for the CDR3: TGTGCCAGCAGCTTCAACGGGGGGGCGATAGATACGCAGTATTTT. Translating gives CASSFNGGAIDTQYF. The chain joins TRBV11-2 to TRBJ2-3; 8 nucleotides agree with TRBD2. V shed 3 bases, J shed 5 bases, and the junction held 7 bases outside the gene matches. Germline V gives CDR1 SGHAT, CDR2 FQNNGV. The CDR3 is 15 residues long.